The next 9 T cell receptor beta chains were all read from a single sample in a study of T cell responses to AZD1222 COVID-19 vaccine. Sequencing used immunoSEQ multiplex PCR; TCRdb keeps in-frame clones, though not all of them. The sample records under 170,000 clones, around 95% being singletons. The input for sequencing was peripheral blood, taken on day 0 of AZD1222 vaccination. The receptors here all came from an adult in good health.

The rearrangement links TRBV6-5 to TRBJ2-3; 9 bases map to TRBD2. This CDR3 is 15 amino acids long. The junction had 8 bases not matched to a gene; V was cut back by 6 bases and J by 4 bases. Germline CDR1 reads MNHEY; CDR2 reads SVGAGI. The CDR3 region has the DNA TGTGCCAGCAGGACGGCGGGGGGGCCATCAGATACGCAGTATTTT. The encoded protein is CASRTAGGPSDTQYF.

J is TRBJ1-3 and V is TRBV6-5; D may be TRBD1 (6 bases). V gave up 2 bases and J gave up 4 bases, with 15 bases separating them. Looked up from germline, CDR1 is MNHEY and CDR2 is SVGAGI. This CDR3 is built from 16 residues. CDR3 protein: CASSYEGVLGGNTIYF. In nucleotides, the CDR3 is TGTGCCAGCAGTTACGAGGGGGTCCTGGGGGGAAACACCATATATTTT.

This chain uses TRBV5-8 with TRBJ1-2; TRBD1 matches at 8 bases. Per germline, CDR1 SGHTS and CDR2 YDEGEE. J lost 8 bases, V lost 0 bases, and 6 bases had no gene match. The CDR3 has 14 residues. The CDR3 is CASSLAGGAGGYTF. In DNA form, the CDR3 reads TGTGCCAGCAGCTTGGCAGGGGGCGCGGGAGGCTACACCTTC.

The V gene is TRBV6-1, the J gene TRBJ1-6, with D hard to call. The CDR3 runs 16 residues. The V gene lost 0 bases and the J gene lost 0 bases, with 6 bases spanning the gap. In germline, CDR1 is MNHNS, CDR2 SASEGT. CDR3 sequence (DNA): TGTGCCAGCAGTGAAGCGCGAAACTCCTATAATTCACCCCTCCACTTT. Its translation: CASSEARNSYNSPLHF.

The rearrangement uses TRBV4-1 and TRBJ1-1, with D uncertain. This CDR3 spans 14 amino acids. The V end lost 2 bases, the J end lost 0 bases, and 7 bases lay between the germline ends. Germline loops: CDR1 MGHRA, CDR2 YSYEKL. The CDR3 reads CASSQTAVNTEAFF. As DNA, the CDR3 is TGCGCCAGCAGCCAAACGGCCGTGAACACTGAAGCTTTCTTT.

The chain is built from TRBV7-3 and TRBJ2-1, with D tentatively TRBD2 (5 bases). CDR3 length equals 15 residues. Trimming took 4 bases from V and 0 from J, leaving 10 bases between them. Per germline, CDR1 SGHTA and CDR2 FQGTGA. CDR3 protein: CASSYGRGSYNEQFF. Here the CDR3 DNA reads TGTGCCAGCAGCTACGGCCGGGGCTCCTACAATGAGCAGTTCTTC.

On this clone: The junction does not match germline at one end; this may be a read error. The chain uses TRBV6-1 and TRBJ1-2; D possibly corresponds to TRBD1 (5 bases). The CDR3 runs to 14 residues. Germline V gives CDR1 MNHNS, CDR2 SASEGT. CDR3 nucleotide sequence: TGTGCCAGCCGTGAACCGGGGCGCGACTATGGCTACACCTTC. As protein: CASREPGRDYGYTF.

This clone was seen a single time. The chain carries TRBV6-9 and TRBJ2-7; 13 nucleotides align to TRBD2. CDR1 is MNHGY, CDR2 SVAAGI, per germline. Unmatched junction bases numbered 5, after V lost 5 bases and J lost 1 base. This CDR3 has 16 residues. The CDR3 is CASSPPGLAGSYEQYV. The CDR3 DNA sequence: TGTGCCAGCAGTCCTCCGGGACTAGCGGGATCCTACGAGCAGTACGTC.

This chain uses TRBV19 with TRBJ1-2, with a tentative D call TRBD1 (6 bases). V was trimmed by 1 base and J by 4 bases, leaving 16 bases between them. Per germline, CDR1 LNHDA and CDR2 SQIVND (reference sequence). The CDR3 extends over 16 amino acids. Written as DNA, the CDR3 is TGTGCCAGTAGTATAGTCAGGACAGCCCTGGGCTATGGCTACACCTTC. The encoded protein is CASSIVRTALGYGYTF.